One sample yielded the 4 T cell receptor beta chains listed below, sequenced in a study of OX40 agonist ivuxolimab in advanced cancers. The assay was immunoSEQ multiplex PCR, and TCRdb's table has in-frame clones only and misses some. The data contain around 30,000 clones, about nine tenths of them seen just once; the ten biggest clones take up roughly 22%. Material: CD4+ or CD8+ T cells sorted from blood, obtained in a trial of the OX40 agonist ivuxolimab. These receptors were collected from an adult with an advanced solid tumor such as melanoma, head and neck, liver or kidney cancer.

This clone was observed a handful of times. The CDR3 coding sequence is TGTGCCAGCAGTGATAGGGTAAGCTCCTACGAGCAGTACTTC. Translation gives CASSDRVSSYEQYF. The J gene is TRBJ2-7, the V gene TRBV2; D not resolved. Trimming shortened V by 3 bases and J by 0 bases, and 9 bases separated the two germline ends. The CDR3 extends over 14 amino acids. Per the germline V gene, CDR1 is SNHLY and CDR2 is FYNNEI.

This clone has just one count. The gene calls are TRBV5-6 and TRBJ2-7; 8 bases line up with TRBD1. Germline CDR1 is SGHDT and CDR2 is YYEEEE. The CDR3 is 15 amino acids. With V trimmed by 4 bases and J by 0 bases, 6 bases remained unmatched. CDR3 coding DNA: TGTGCCAGCAGCCAAATCGGGACAGGCTCCTACGAGCAGTACTTC. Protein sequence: CASSQIGTGSYEQYF.

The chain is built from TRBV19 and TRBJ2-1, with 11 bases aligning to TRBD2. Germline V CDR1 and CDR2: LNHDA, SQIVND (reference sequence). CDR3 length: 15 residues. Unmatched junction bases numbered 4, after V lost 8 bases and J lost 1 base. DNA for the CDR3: TGTGCCAGTGGAAGACTAGCGGGGTCCTACAATGAGCAGTTCTTC. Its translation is CASGRLAGSYNEQFF. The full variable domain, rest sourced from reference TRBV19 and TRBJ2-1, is DGGITQSPKYLFRKEGQNVTLSCEQNLNHDAMYWYRQDPGQGLRLIYYSQIVNDFQKGDIAEGYSVSREKKESFPLTVTSAQKNPTAFYLCASGRLAGSYNEQFFGPGTRLTVL.

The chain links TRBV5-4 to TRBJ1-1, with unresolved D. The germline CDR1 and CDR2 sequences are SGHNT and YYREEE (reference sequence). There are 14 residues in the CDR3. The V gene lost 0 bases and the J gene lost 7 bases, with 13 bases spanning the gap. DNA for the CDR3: TGTGCCAGCAGCTTGGGAACAACTCCGCATGAAGCTTTCTTT. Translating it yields CASSLGTTPHEAFF.